The 17 T cell receptor beta chains in this list originate from one sample, sequenced in a study of CD8 T cells in Susac syndrome. It was with random hexamers that about 0.45 to 1 ug RNA was reverse transcribed. TCRdb recomputed calls from the immunoSEQ multiplex PCR reads with MiXCR, one row per CDR3 protein. This table holds approximately 100,000 distinct CDR3 sequences, around 92% found once. The specimen was CD8+ T cells from PBMCs. The receptors come from a human donor in good health.

The rearrangement links TRBV25-1 to TRBJ1-1, with unresolved D. The V gene's germline CDR1 is MGHDK and CDR2 SYGVNS. The CDR3 has 15 amino acids. Trimming removed 4 bases from V and 0 bases from J, with 12 bases in between. The CDR3 loop is CASSASNPMNTEAFF. The CDR3 bases are TGTGCCAGCAGTGCATCGAACCCCATGAACACTGAAGCTTTCTTT.

J is TRBJ2-7 and V is TRBV2, with 9 bases aligning to TRBD1. There are 12 residues in the CDR3. V lost 7 bases, J lost 6 bases, and 4 bases stayed unmatched. Germline lookup yields CDR1 SNHLY and CDR2 FYNNEI. The CDR3 DNA follows: TGTGCCAGCACCGGGACAGGGATCGAGCAGTACTTC. Translating gives CASTGTGIEQYF.

This chain links TRBV6-2 or TRBV6-3 with TRBJ2-7; D gene uncertain. This CDR3 has 14 amino acids. Per germline, CDR1 MNHEY and CDR2 SVGEGT. The V and J ends lost 2 bases and 2 bases respectively, with 10 bases between them. DNA of the CDR3: TGTGCCAGCAGTTACCTTGCTACTCCCTACGAGCAGTACTTC. Translation: CASSYLATPYEQYF.

The genes are TRBV20-1 and TRBJ2-7, with 9 bases identical to TRBD1. The V segment lost 3 bases and the J segment 4 bases; nucleotides outside the gene matches: 7. The germline V gene has CDR1 DFQATT and CDR2 SNEGSKA (reference sequence). The CDR3 loop spans 14 amino acids. DNA for the CDR3: TGCAGTGCTAGGAACAGGGGGCGCTTGTACGAGCAGTACTTC. This gives the protein CSARNRGRLYEQYF.

This sequence joins TRBV4-3 and TRBJ1-1, with D uncertain. The CDR3 is made up of 15 amino acids. The germline V gene has CDR1 LGHNA and CDR2 YSLEER. V was cut by 0 bases and J by 0 bases, with 8 bases left in between. The CDR3 DNA follows: TGCGCCAGCAGCCAAGAAGAAAGATTGAACACTGAAGCTTTCTTT. Amino acids: CASSQEERLNTEAFF.

V gene TRBV20-1 combines with J gene TRBJ2-7, with D possibly being TRBD2 (5 bases). V lost 4 bases to trimming and J lost 0 bases, with 19 bases between them. The CDR3 consists of 16 residues. The germline CDR1 and CDR2 sequences are DFQATT and SNEGSKA (reference sequence). Here the CDR3 reads CSANNPSGSSSYEQYF. CDR3 DNA sequence: TGCAGTGCTAATAACCCGAGCGGAAGCAGCTCCTACGAGCAGTACTTC.

The gene calls are TRBV12-5 and TRBJ2-2; D might be TRBD2 (5 bases). Looked up from germline, CDR1 is LGHNT and CDR2 is FRNRAP. V was shortened by 4 bases and J by 4 bases, with 10 bases between the two germline ends. The CDR3 covers 14 residues. For the CDR3, the DNA is TGTGCTAGTGGTTCGTTCGGGGTCACCGGGGAGCTGTTTTTT. It yields the protein CASGSFGVTGELFF.

The chain joins TRBV6-4 to TRBJ2-3; the match to TRBD2 covers 7 bases. J was trimmed by 3 bases and V by 5 bases; bases with no gene match: 5. CDR3 size: 14 residues. Germline CDR1 and CDR2: MRHNA and SNTAGT. The CDR3 bases are TGTGCCAGCAGTAGAGGCGGGAGAACAGATACGCAGTATTTT. Translated: CASSRGGRTDTQYF.

The chain recombines TRBV2 with TRBJ2-7; TRBD1 agrees at 7 bases. After removal of 6 bases from V and 2 bases from J, the junction contained 7 bases not matched to a gene. The CDR3 has 14 amino acids. From germline, CDR1 is SNHLY and CDR2 FYNNEI. CDR3 loop: CASRLETGPYEQYF. The DNA for the CDR3 is TGTGCCAGCAGGTTAGAGACAGGGCCCTACGAGCAGTACTTC.

The chain has TRBV7-9 and TRBJ1-1; TRBD1 is a possible D gene (5 bases). The CDR3 runs 14 residues. The V end was cut by 0 bases, the J end by 11 bases, with 16 bases between. Looked up from germline, CDR1 is SEHNR and CDR2 is FQNEAQ (reference sequence). The CDR3 spells CASSLAGTGVYAFF. CDR3 sequence (DNA): TGTGCCAGCAGCTTAGCGGGAACAGGCGTCTATGCTTTCTTT.

The chain carries TRBV7-6 and TRBJ2-2; D tentatively fits TRBD1 or TRBD2 (5 bases each). The CDR3 runs to 15 residues. Trimming shortened V by 10 bases and J by 1 base, and 16 bases separated the two germline ends. Per the germline V gene, CDR1 is SGHVS and CDR2 is FNYEAQ. The CDR3 DNA follows: TGTGCCACCTCCCGGGACCTACGGAACACCGGGGAGCTGTTTTTT. Translation gives CATSRDLRNTGELFF.

The chain couples TRBV12-3 or TRBV12-4 to TRBJ2-2; D not resolved. The CDR3 has 14 residues. V lost 1 base and J lost 1, with 4 bases in between. The DNA of the CDR3 is TGTGCCAGCAGTTTAGTTAGGAACACCGGGGAGCTGTTTTTT. Encoded protein: CASSLVRNTGELFF.

The chain has TRBV3-1 and TRBJ2-4, with 13 bases matching TRBD2. This CDR3 region has 17 residues. Germline V gene sequence: CDR1 LGHDT, CDR2 YNNKEL (reference sequence). J was trimmed by 0 bases and V by 4 bases; bases with no gene match: 3. The CDR3 nucleotides are TGTGCCAGCAGCCTCGGACTAGCGGGGGTAGCCAAAAACATTCAGTACTTC. It yields the protein CASSLGLAGVAKNIQYF.

The chain links TRBV5-1 to TRBJ2-6, with a tentative D call TRBD2 (6 bases). CDR1 and CDR2 from the germline V gene are SGHRS and YFSETQ. V shed 4 bases and J shed 4 bases, with 9 bases lying between them. This CDR3 spans 14 amino acids. The CDR3 here is CASSLAGGANVLTF. As DNA, the CDR3 is TGCGCCAGCAGCCTGGCGGGGGGGGCCAACGTCCTGACTTTC. The full variable domain, its missing parts supplied by reference TRBV5-1 and TRBJ2-6, is KAGVTQTPRYLIKTRGQQVTLSCSPISGHRSVSWYQQTPGQGLQFLFEYFSETQRNKGNFPGRFSGRQFSNSRSEMNVSTLELGDSALYLCASSLAGGANVLTFGAGSRLTVL.

V is TRBV4-3 and J is TRBJ2-7; tentative D call: TRBD1 (5 bases). This CDR3 has 16 residues. Germline V gives CDR1 LGHNA, CDR2 YSLEER. V lost 0 bases and J lost 3, with 15 bases in between. The CDR3 coding sequence is TGCGCCAGCAGCCAAGACTTAACAGGCCCGTTCTACGAGCAGTACTTC. This translates into CASSQDLTGPFYEQYF.

The chain carries TRBV12-3 or TRBV12-4 and TRBJ2-1; D possibly corresponds to TRBD2 (6 bases). The CDR3 runs 15 residues. V shed 4 bases and J shed 0 bases, with 10 bases lying between them. In DNA form, the CDR3 reads TGTGCCAGCAGTTCGGGGGACGGCTCCTACAATGAGCAGTTCTTC. This codes for CASSSGDGSYNEQFF.

This rearrangement joins TRBV18 to TRBJ2-7, with D possibly matching TRBD1 (6 bases). This CDR3 is 13 amino acids long. Trimming left V 6 bases short and J 4 bases short, with 13 bases between. CDR1 KGHSH and CDR2 LQKENI come from the germline V gene. CDR3 loop: CASSLGGDYEQYF. Here the CDR3 DNA reads TGTGCCAGCTCGCTTGGGGGCGATTACGAGCAGTACTTC. The complete variable domain, with remaining parts taken from reference TRBV18 and TRBJ2-7, reads NAGVMQNPRHLVRRRGQEARLRCSPMKGHSHVYWYRQLPEEGLKFMVYLQKENIIDESGMPKERFSAEFPKEGPSILRIQQVVRGDSAAYFCASSLGGDYEQYFGPGTRLTVT.